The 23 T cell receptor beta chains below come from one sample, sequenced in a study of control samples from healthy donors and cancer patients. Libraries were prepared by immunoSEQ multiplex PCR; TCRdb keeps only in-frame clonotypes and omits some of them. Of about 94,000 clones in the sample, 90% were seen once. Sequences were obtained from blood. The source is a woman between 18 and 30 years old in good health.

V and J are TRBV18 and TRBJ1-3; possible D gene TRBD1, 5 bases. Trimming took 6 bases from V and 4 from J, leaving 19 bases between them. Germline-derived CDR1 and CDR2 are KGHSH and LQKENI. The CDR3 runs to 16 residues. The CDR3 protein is CASSPVPGLYGNTIYF. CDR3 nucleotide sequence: TGTGCCAGCTCCCCAGTTCCGGGGCTGTACGGAAACACCATATATTTT.

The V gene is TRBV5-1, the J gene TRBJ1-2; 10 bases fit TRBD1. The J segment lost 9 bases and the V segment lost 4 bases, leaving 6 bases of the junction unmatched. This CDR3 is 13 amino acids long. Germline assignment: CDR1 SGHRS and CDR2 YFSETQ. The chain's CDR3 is CASSQGTGASYTF. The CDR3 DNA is TGCGCCAGCAGCCAGGGGACAGGGGCAAGCTACACCTTC. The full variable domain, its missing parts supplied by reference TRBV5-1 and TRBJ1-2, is KAGVTQTPRYLIKTRGQQVTLSCSPISGHRSVSWYQQTPGQGLQFLFEYFSETQRNKGNFPGRFSGRQFSNSRSEMNVSTLELGDSALYLCASSQGTGASYTFGSGTRLTVV.

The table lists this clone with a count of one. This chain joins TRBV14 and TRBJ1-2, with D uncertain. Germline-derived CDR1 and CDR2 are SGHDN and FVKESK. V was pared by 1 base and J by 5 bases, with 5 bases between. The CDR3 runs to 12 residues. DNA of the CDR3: TGTGCCAGCAGCCAAGTCTGGTATGGCTACACCTTC. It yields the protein CASSQVWYGYTF.

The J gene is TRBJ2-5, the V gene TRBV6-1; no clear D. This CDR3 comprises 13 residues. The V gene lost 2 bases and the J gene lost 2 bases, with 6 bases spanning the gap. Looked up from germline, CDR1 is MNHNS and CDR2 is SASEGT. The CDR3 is CASSESDQETQYF. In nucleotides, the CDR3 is TGTGCCAGCAGTGAATCCGATCAAGAGACCCAGTACTTC.

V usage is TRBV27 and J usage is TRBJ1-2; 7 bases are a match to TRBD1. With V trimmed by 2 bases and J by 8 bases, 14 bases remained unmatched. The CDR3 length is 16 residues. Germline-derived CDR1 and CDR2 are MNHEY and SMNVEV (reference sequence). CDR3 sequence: CASSLTGVRQGGGYTF. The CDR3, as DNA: TGTGCCAGCAGTTTAACCGGCGTGAGGCAGGGGGGAGGCTACACCTTC.

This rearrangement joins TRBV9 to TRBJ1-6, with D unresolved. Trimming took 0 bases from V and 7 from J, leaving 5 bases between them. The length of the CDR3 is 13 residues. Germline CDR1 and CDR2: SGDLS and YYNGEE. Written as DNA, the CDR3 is TGTGCCAGCAGCGTAGGCATAAATTCACCCCTCCACTTT. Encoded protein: CASSVGINSPLHF. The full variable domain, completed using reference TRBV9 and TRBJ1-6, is DSGVTQTPKHLITATGQRVTLRCSPRSGDLSVYWYQQSLDQGLQFLIQYYNGEERAKGNILERFSAQQFPDLHSELNLSSLELGDSALYFCASSVGINSPLHFGNGTRLTVT.

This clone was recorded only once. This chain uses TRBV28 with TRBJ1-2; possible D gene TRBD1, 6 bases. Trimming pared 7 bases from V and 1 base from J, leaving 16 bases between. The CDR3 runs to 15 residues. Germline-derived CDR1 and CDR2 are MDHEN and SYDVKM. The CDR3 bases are TGTGCCAGCAAGGCCAGGGGAGGATATAACTATGGCTACACCTTC. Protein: CASKARGGYNYGYTF.

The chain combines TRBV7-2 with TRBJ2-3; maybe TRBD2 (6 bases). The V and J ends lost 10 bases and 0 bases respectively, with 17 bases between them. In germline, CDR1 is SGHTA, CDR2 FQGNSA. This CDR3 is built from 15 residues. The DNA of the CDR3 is TGTGCCACCGGGGGTGTCGGTTCTAGCACAGATACGCAGTATTTT. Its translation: CATGGVGSSTDTQYF.

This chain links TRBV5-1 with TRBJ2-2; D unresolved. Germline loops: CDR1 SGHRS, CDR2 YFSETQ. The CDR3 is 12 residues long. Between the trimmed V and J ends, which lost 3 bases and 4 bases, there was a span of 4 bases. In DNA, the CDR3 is TGCGCCAGCAGCTGGGGCACCGGGGAGCTGTTTTTT. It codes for CASSWGTGELFF.

CDR3 sequence reads: CASSLFPGDGEQYF. As DNA, the CDR3 is TGTGCCAGCAGCTTGTTTCCAGGAGATGGCGAGCAGTACTTC. This chain links TRBV5-6 with TRBJ2-7; D is unclear. V was trimmed by 1 base and J by 6 bases, leaving 14 bases between them. From germline, CDR1 is SGHDT and CDR2 YYEEEE. CDR3 length: 14 residues.

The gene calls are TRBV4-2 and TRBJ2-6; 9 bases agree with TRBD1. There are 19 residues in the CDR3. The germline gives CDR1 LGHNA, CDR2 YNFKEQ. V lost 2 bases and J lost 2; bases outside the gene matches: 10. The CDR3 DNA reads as TGTGCCAGCAGCCAACTCCCGGGACAGGGTATTGCTGGGGCCAACGTCCTGACTTTC. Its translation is CASSQLPGQGIAGANVLTF.

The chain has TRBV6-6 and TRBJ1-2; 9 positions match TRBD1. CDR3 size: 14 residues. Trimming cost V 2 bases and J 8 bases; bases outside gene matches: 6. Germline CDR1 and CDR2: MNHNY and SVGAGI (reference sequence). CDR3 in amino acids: CASSYPTGGQGYTF. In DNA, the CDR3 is TGTGCCAGCAGTTACCCGACAGGGGGTCAAGGCTACACCTTC.

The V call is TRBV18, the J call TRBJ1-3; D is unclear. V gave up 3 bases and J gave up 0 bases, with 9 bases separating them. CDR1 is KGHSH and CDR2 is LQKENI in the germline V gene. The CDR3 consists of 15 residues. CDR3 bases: TGTGCCAGCTCACCGAGTACATTCTCTGGAAACACCATATATTTT. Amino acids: CASSPSTFSGNTIYF.

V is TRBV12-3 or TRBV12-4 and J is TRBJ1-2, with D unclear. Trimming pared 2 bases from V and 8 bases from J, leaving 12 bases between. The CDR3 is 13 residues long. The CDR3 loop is CASSLSRSQGYTF. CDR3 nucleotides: TGTGCCAGCAGTTTATCCCGTTCTCAAGGCTACACCTTC.

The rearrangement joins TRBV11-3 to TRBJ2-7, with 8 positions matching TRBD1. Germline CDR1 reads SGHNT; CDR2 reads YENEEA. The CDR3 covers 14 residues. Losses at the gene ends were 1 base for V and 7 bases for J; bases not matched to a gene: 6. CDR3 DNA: TGTGCCAGCAGCTTAGGAGGACAGGGCAGAGAGCAGTACTTC. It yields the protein CASSLGGQGREQYF.

The CDR3 loop reads CASLGGPGLETQYF. In DNA form, the CDR3 reads TGTGCCAGCTTGGGGGGGCCCGGGTTAGAGACCCAGTACTTC. The chain is built from TRBV6-5 and TRBJ2-5, with D tentatively TRBD2 (7 bases). Trimming shortened V by 8 bases and J by 4 bases, and 17 bases separated the two germline ends. The CDR3 covers 14 residues. The germline CDR1 and CDR2 sequences are MNHEY and SVGAGI.

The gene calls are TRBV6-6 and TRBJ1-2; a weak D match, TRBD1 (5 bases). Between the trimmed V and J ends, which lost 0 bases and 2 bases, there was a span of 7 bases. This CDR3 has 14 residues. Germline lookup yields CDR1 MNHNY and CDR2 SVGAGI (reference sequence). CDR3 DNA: TGTGCCAGCAGTTACTCGGGGCAAAACTATGGCTACACCTTC. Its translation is CASSYSGQNYGYTF.

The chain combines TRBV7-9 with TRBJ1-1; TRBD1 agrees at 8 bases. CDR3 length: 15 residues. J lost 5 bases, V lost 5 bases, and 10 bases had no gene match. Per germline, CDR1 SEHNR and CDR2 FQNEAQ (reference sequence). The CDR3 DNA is TGTGCCAGCAGCCCGTCAGGGGGCGCGCGGACTGAAGCTTTCTTT. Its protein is CASSPSGGARTEAFF.

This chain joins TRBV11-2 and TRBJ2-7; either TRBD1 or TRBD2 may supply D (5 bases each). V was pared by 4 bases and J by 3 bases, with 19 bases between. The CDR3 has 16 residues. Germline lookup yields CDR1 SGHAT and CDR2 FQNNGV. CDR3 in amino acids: CASSSWTPGPHYEQYF. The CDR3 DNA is TGTGCCAGCAGCTCGTGGACGCCGGGGCCCCACTACGAGCAGTACTTC.

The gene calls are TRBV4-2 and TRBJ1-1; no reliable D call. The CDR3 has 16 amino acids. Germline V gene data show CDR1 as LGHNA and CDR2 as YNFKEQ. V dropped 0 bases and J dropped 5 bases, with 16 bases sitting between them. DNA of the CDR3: TGTGCCAGCAGCCAAGAAGCAACGACCCCGCTGACTGAAGCTTTCTTT. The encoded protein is CASSQEATTPLTEAFF.

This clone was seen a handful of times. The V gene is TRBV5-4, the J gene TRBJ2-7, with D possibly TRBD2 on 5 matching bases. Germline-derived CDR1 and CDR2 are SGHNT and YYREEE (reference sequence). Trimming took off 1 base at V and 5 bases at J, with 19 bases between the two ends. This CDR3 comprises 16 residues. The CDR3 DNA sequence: TGTGCCAGCAGCTTGCCCCCTTGGATCGACTATGACGAGCAGTACTTC. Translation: CASSLPPWIDYDEQYF.

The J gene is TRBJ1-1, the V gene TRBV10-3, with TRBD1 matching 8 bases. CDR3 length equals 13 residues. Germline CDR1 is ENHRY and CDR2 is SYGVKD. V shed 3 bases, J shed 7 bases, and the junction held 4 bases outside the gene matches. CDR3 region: CAISETGGSEAFF. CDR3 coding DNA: TGTGCCATCAGTGAAACAGGGGGGAGTGAAGCTTTCTTT.

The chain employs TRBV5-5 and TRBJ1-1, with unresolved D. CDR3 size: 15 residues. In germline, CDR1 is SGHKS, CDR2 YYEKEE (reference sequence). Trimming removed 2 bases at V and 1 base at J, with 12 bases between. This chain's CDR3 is CASSFSPPENTEAFF. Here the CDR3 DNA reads TGTGCCAGCAGCTTTTCCCCGCCGGAGAACACTGAAGCTTTCTTT.